A single T cell receptor (beta chain) is shown here with its context. From germline, CDR1 is LGHDT and CDR2 YNNKEL (reference sequence). The CDR3 totals 15 residues. The V and J ends lost 4 bases and 7 bases, in that order; junction bases with no gene match: 6. The data were obtained in a study of T cell responses to AZD1222 COVID-19 vaccine. Here immunoSEQ multiplex PCR was the method, and the copy in TCRdb shows in-frame clones only, minus some. The sample has 150,000 to 180,000 clones; 90% to 95% are singletons. This specimen consisted of peripheral blood, obtained 28 days after the second AZD1222 dose. This chain connects TRBV3-1 (or the pseudogene TRBV3-2) to TRBJ2-5; TRBD2 matches at 13 bases. The clonotype originates from an adult who received the AZD1222 COVID-19 vaccine. The CDR3 nucleotides read TGTGCCAGCAGCCCTCGGACTAGCGGGAGAACGACCCAGTACTTC. This codes for CASSPRTSGRTTQYF.